The sequence of this T cell receptor beta chain was determined in a study of shared clonotypes between healthy human individuals. About the research overall: CD4 naive and memory got three plates each, CD8 naive two, CD8 memory one. Study conclusions and caveats: Naive subsets, compared against memory subsets, generally had larger estimated richness values.

Terminally differentiated effector memory CD45RA+ cells were left out of the naive CD8 fraction, which was CD45RO-negative and positively selected for CCR7. Clones were read by immunoSEQ multiplex PCR, and TCRdb kept only the in-frame ones, dropping some. The sample yields around 2,000,000 clones, about 95% seen once. Notes on this clone: Its antigen is unknown.

The sequencing input was naive CD8+ T cells sorted from blood. The sequence was obtained from a man aged 18 to 35 in good health.

Here the CDR3 reads CASSTRDRVYEQYF. DNA of the CDR3: TGTGCCAGTAGTACCCGGGACAGGGTCTACGAGCAGTACTTC. V gene TRBV19 combines with J gene TRBJ2-7; 9 positions match TRBD1. Germline CDR1 and CDR2: LNHDA and SQIVND (reference sequence). V gave up 4 bases and J gave up 3 bases; unmatched junction bases: 4. This CDR3 comprises 14 residues.